A single sample is the source of the 27 T cell receptor beta chains below, sequenced in a study of OX40 agonist ivuxolimab in advanced cancers. The library was prepared using the immunoSEQ multiplex PCR assay. TCRdb stores this immuneACCESS table with in-frame sequences only. Part of the clones is absent; in the studies checked, under half of the shortfall reflects unresolved V genes, and no reason is known for the rest. The sample profile shows approximately 120,000 clones; less than 95% of them were found once. Under 0.9% of the sample goes to the ten largest clones. Source: CD4+ or CD8+ T cells sorted from blood, taken in a trial of the OX40 agonist ivuxolimab. The receptors stem from an adult with an advanced solid tumor such as melanoma, head and neck, liver or kidney cancer.

This clone was seen once. The junction does not match germline at one end; this may be a read error. The chain links TRBV28 to TRBJ2-7; D might be TRBD1 (6 bases). CDR3 size: 15 residues. The V gene's germline CDR1 is MDHEN and CDR2 SYDVKM. CDR3: CASSPPDRTSDEQYF. The CDR3, as DNA: TGTGCCAGCAGCCCTCCCGACAGGACCTCCGACGAGCAGTACTTC.

The genes are TRBV11-3 and TRBJ2-2; 8 bases align to TRBD1. From germline, CDR1 is SGHNT and CDR2 YENEEA. With V trimmed by 6 bases and J by 3 bases, 3 bases remained unmatched. The CDR3 length is 14 residues. Written as DNA, the CDR3 is TGTGCCAGCAGTCGACAGGGGTACACCGGGGAGCTGTTTTTT. Amino acid sequence: CASSRQGYTGELFF.

The V gene is TRBV7-3, the J gene TRBJ2-1, with 8 bases identical to TRBD2. This CDR3 is built from 14 residues. The germline gives CDR1 SGHTA, CDR2 FQGTGA. V gave up 4 bases and J gave up 4 bases; unmatched junction bases: 3. For the CDR3, the DNA is TGTGCCAGCAGCTCTAGCGGGTTTTACAATGAGCAGTTCTTC. Its translation is CASSSSGFYNEQFF.

This sequence joins TRBV12-5 and TRBJ2-3; D gene uncertain. The ends were cut back, 7 bases at V and 0 bases at J, with 8 bases in the middle. The germline CDR1 and CDR2 sequences are LGHNT and FRNRAP. The CDR3 loop spans 13 amino acids. CDR3 DNA: TGTGCTAGTGCCCCCCACAGCACAGATACGCAGTATTTT. It translates to CASAPHSTDTQYF.

This clone is a singleton in its sample. This chain uses TRBV28 with TRBJ2-3; TRBD2 might be the D (7 bases). There are 15 residues in the CDR3. Germline V CDR1 and CDR2: MDHEN, SYDVKM. Trimming left V 2 bases short and J 3 bases short, with 12 bases between. Here the CDR3 DNA reads TGTGCCAGCAGTTTAGGGGGGGCTTGGACAGATACGCAGTATTTT. This gives the protein CASSLGGAWTDTQYF.

The V call is TRBV6-5, the J call TRBJ2-7; TRBD2 is a possible D gene (7 bases). The CDR3 runs to 15 residues. Germline-derived CDR1 and CDR2 are MNHEY and SVGAGI. Trimming cost V 0 bases and J 3 bases, with 12 bases left between them. CDR3 nucleotide sequence: TGTGCCAGCAGTTACTCGACGGGGGGCTACTACGAGCAGTACTTC. Amino acid sequence: CASSYSTGGYYEQYF.

The chain uses TRBV6-5 and TRBJ2-7; 8 bases are a match to TRBD1. In germline, CDR1 is MNHEY, CDR2 SVGAGI. CDR3 length equals 15 residues. With V trimmed by 6 bases and J by 1 base, 8 bases remained unmatched. CDR3 loop: CASRPAGGASYEQYF. The CDR3 nucleotides are TGTGCCAGCAGACCCGCAGGGGGCGCATCCTACGAGCAGTACTTC.

The chain recombines TRBV7-9 with TRBJ1-3, with 7 nucleotides matching TRBD1. Trimming took 5 bases from V and 0 from J; bases not matched to a gene: 7. The CDR3 extends over 16 amino acids. Looked up from germline, CDR1 is SEHNR and CDR2 is FQNEAQ (reference sequence). The CDR3 loop reads CASSIGQASSGNTIYF. CDR3 coding DNA: TGTGCCAGCAGCATTGGACAGGCGAGCTCTGGAAACACCATATATTTT. Full variable domain (remainder filled in from reference TRBV7-9 and TRBJ1-3): DTGVSQNPRHKITKRGQNVTFRCDPISEHNRLYWYRQTLGQGPEFLTYFQNEAQLEKSRLLSDRFSAERPKGSFSTLEIQRTEQGDSAMYLCASSIGQASSGNTIYFGEGSWLTVV.

V is TRBV7-2 and J is TRBJ1-2; a possible D gene is TRBD1 (5 bases). The germline V gene encodes CDR1 SGHTA and CDR2 FQGNSA. The CDR3 totals 16 residues. V was pared by 1 base and J by 8 bases, with 20 bases between. The CDR3 protein is CASSLGPGTGFLGYTF. The DNA for the CDR3 is TGTGCCAGCAGCTTAGGTCCCGGAACAGGCTTTTTGGGCTACACCTTC.

This CDR3 reads CASSGSAGANVLTF. As DNA, the CDR3 is TGTGCCAGCAGTGGTAGTGCTGGGGCCAACGTCCTGACTTTC. The chain couples TRBV2 to TRBJ2-6; no clear D gene. Trimming pared 4 bases from V and 2 bases from J, leaving 6 bases between. Germline CDR1 and CDR2: SNHLY and FYNNEI. The CDR3 loop spans 14 amino acids.

This clone has just one count. The chain recombines TRBV5-1 with TRBJ2-7; D remains unclear. The CDR3 consists of 13 residues. Germline CDR1 SGHRS, CDR2 YFSETQ. Trimming took off 0 bases at V and 3 bases at J, with 7 bases between the two ends. The CDR3 DNA reads TGCGCCAGCAGCTTGGGGGCAGTCTACGAGCAGTACTTC. The encoded protein is CASSLGAVYEQYF.

This clone was picked up one time. CDR3 sequence: CASSSRGLAGVIDIQYF. DNA of the CDR3: TGTGCCAGCAGCTCCAGGGGACTAGCGGGAGTTATTGACATTCAGTACTTC. This chain joins TRBV7-8 and TRBJ2-4; 14 bases are a match to TRBD2. The J segment lost 8 bases and the V segment lost 4 bases, leaving 10 bases of the junction unmatched. The CDR3 contains 17 residues. Germline V lookup: CDR1 SGHVS, CDR2 FQNEAQ.

The chain recombines TRBV4-1 with TRBJ2-1, with TRBD2 identical over 12 bases. Germline CDR1 MGHRA, CDR2 YSYEKL. V gave up 6 bases and J gave up 0 bases; unmatched junction bases: 0. The CDR3 spans 15 residues. CDR3 DNA sequence: TGCGCCAGCAGACTAGCGGGGGGCTCCTACAATGAGCAGTTCTTC. Amino acid sequence: CASRLAGGSYNEQFF.

The CDR3 bases are TGCGCCAGCAGCTTGGGGCAACTAGCGGGAGAGGGGGAGACCCAGTACTTC. It encodes CASSLGQLAGEGETQYF. The chain employs TRBV5-1 and TRBJ2-5; 11 bases match TRBD2. V dropped 0 bases and J dropped 5; count of bases not matched to a gene: 9. Per germline, CDR1 SGHRS and CDR2 YFSETQ. The CDR3 loop spans 17 amino acids.

The chain joins TRBV9 to TRBJ2-2; no clear D gene. The CDR3 sequence is 16 residues long. Germline values: CDR1 SGDLS, CDR2 YYNGEE. With 2 bases removed from V and 6 bases from J, the gap between germline ends came to 17 bases. The CDR3 nucleotides read TGTGCCAGCAGCGTCGGTACGGGCGTGATCTCCGGGGAGCTGTTTTTT. The encoded protein is CASSVGTGVISGELFF.

The genes are TRBV9 and TRBJ1-1; no firm D call. CDR3 length equals 14 residues. The germline V and J ends were trimmed by 3 bases and 1 base, with 10 bases remaining between them. CDR1 SGDLS and CDR2 YYNGEE come from the germline V gene. CDR3 loop: CASSAVGGNTEAFF. In nucleotides, the CDR3 is TGTGCCAGCAGCGCCGTAGGAGGGAACACTGAAGCTTTCTTT.

V and J are TRBV5-1 and TRBJ1-3; no firm D call. V lost 0 bases and J lost 0, with 10 bases in between. This CDR3 is built from 16 residues. The germline CDR1 and CDR2 sequences are SGHRS and YFSETQ. The CDR3 loop is CASSLEVNLSGNTIYF. CDR3 DNA: TGCGCCAGCAGCTTGGAGGTGAATCTCTCTGGAAACACCATATATTTT.

V is TRBV4-2 and J is TRBJ2-1, with 7 bases aligning to TRBD1. CDR1 and CDR2 from the germline V gene are LGHNA and YNFKEQ. V dropped 1 base and J dropped 0; count of bases not matched to a gene: 6. CDR3 length equals 17 residues. CDR3: CASSQGGTANSYNEQFF. In DNA form, the CDR3 reads TGTGCCAGCAGCCAAGGAGGGACAGCCAACTCCTACAATGAGCAGTTCTTC.

The chain uses TRBV7-2 and TRBJ2-7; 8 positions agree with TRBD2. V trimming: 0 bases; J trimming: 6 bases; junction bases outside the gene matches: 10. Germline values: CDR1 SGHTA, CDR2 FQGNSA. This CDR3 has 16 residues. The CDR3 DNA follows: TGTGCCAGCAGCTTAGCGCCTGTTAGTAGCGGGACCGAGCAGTACTTC. It specifies CASSLAPVSSGTEQYF.

This sequence joins TRBV28 and TRBJ2-7; 9 bases align to TRBD1. Germline trimming cut 3 bases from V and 2 bases from J; bases unmatched to any gene: 8. The V gene's germline CDR1 is MDHEN and CDR2 SYDVKM. The CDR3 covers 16 residues. CDR3 DNA sequence: TGTGCCAGCAGTTTCCCTCGGGACAGGGCCCCCTACGAGCAGTACTTC. This codes for CASSFPRDRAPYEQYF.

The V gene is TRBV27, the J gene TRBJ1-4; D call uncertain. The CDR3 is 19 amino acids. In germline, CDR1 is MNHEY, CDR2 SMNVEV (reference sequence). V was clipped by 3 bases and J by 0 bases, with 20 bases between them. DNA for the CDR3: TGTGCCAGCAGTTTCCTTTATACCGGTGAAATTACAACTAATGAAAAACTGTTTTTT. Its protein product is CASSFLYTGEITTNEKLFF.

This sequence joins TRBV19 and TRBJ1-3; no clear D gene. Trimming pared 3 bases from V and 2 bases from J, leaving 26 bases between. The CDR3 is 20 amino acids. The germline V gene encodes CDR1 LNHDA and CDR2 SQIVND (reference sequence). The CDR3 sequence is CASSIVGLGGRELTGNTIYF. In nucleotides, the CDR3 is TGTGCCAGTAGTATTGTCGGTTTGGGCGGACGAGAGCTGACTGGAAACACCATATATTTT.

The CDR3 coding sequence is TGTGCCAGCAGTTTTGCGAGGGTTGGCACTGAAGCTTTCTTT. This sequence encodes CASSFARVGTEAFF. The V gene is TRBV28, the J gene TRBJ1-1, with D hard to call. The CDR3 length is 14 residues. The germline V gene has CDR1 MDHEN and CDR2 SYDVKM. V lost 3 bases and J 4 bases, leaving 12 bases between the germline ends.

The rearrangement links TRBV7-9 to TRBJ2-3, with D tentatively TRBD2 (5 bases). The CDR3 spans 14 residues. The ends were cut back, 4 bases at V and 1 base at J, with 9 bases in the middle. Germline V lookup: CDR1 SEHNR, CDR2 FQNEAQ (reference sequence). The CDR3 protein is CASSYGLGTDTQYF. The CDR3 nucleotides read TGTGCCAGCAGCTACGGACTCGGCACAGATACGCAGTATTTT.

The chain carries TRBV27 and TRBJ2-7; D gene uncertain. The CDR3 length is 13 residues. The germline V and J ends were trimmed by 1 base and 5 bases, with 9 bases remaining between them. Germline assignment: CDR1 MNHEY and CDR2 SMNVEV (reference sequence). The CDR3 coding sequence is TGTGCCAGCAGTTTATTAGGCGGAAACGAGCAGTACTTC. It yields the protein CASSLLGGNEQYF.

This clone was recorded a few times. This chain joins TRBV5-1 and TRBJ2-2; D possibly uses TRBD1 or TRBD2 (5 bases each). The CDR3 is made up of 14 amino acids. V lost 8 bases, J lost 5 bases, and 16 bases lay in between. Germline loops: CDR1 SGHRS, CDR2 YFSETQ. This CDR3 is CASRGARGTGELFF. In DNA form, the CDR3 reads TGCGCCAGTCGAGGGGCTCGCGGGACCGGGGAGCTGTTTTTT.

This chain connects TRBV7-2 to TRBJ1-5; no clear D gene. The CDR3 consists of 14 residues. Germline-derived CDR1 and CDR2 are SGHTA and FQGNSA. V gave up 1 base and J gave up 3 bases, with 7 bases separating them. The CDR3 region is CASSLGGPNQPQHF. For the CDR3, the DNA is TGTGCCAGCAGCTTAGGAGGGCCCAATCAGCCCCAGCATTTT.